The present T cell receptor (beta chain) was sequenced within a study of PD-1 blockade in classical Hodgkin lymphoma. As for the study in general: The study gave patients nivolumab 3 mg/kg intravenously every 2 weeks. Findings and limits, study-wide: Baseline diversity in complete responders resembled that of newly diagnosed patients. Reports described newly diagnosed patients as having lower baseline TCR diversity than healthy donors. Individuals initiating nivolumab under 1 year after ASCT were excluded.

Sequencing used immunoSEQ multiplex PCR; TCRdb keeps in-frame clones, though not all of them. The sample holds 21,000 or so clones, less than 80% seen once. On this clone: Its antigen is currently unknown.

Every patient had relapsed following autologous stem cell transplantation, and cohorts differed in brentuximab vedotin exposure. CDR1 MDHEN and CDR2 SYDVKM come from the germline V gene. Trimming removed 3 bases from V and 1 base from J, with 28 bases in between. This CDR3 has 21 amino acids. The specimen was peripheral blood mononuclear cells (PBMCs), collected at baseline. The chain has TRBV28 and TRBJ1-5; TRBD1 is a possible D gene (6 bases). The source is a human donor with classical Hodgkin lymphoma. CDR3: CASSFLYRDIPFVGSNQPQHF. CDR3 nucleotide sequence: TGTGCCAGCAGTTTTCTATACCGGGACATACCCTTCGTCGGGAGCAATCAGCCCCAGCATTTT.